These 17 T cell receptor beta chains were all obtained from the same sample, sequenced in a study of early T cells in non-severe SARS-CoV-2 infection. Each CDR3 protein is one row after TCRdb ran MiXCR on the 5' RACE reads. The sample contains 100,000 to 120,000 distinct CDR3 sequences, roughly an eighth of which appear only once. The sample in question was whole blood, obtained at baseline. The receptors originated from an adult who was a healthcare worker with PCR-confirmed SARS-CoV-2 infection or an uninfected control (not recorded which).

The chain is built from TRBV28 and TRBJ1-2, with D possibly being TRBD1 (6 bases). The CDR3 is made up of 11 amino acids. Per the germline V gene, CDR1 is MDHEN and CDR2 is SYDVKM. Between the trimmed V and J ends, which lost 7 bases and 4 bases, there was a span of 7 bases. This chain's CDR3 is CASKGGYGYTF. The CDR3 nucleotides are TGTGCCAGCAAGGGGGGCTATGGCTACACCTTC.

Only a few counts were recorded for this clonotype. The gene calls are TRBV5-6 and TRBJ1-1; no reliable D call. The V end lost 0 bases, the J end lost 1 base, and 13 bases lay between the germline ends. The CDR3 runs 16 residues. From germline, CDR1 is SGHDT and CDR2 YYEEEE. This chain's CDR3 is CASSLVSAGWNTEAFF. CDR3 sequence (DNA): TGTGCCAGCAGCTTGGTCTCGGCAGGCTGGAACACTGAAGCTTTCTTT. Based on the CDR3 plus reference TRBV5-6 and TRBJ1-1, the full variable domain is DAGVTQSPTHLIKTRGQQVTLRCSPKSGHDTVSWYQQALGQGPQFIFQYYEEEERQRGNFPDRFSGHQFPNYSSELNVNALLLGDSALYLCASSLVSAGWNTEAFFGQGTRLTVV.

This clonotype was observed a handful of times. The CDR3: CASTAMWTSPLHF. The CDR3 region has the DNA TGTGCCAGCACCGCTATGTGGACTTCACCCCTCCACTTT. The rearrangement uses TRBV27 and TRBJ1-6; D unresolved. CDR3 length: 13 amino acids. The V gene lost 7 bases and the J gene lost 9 bases, with 13 bases spanning the gap. The V gene's germline CDR1 is MNHEY and CDR2 SMNVEV (reference sequence).

V gene TRBV20-1 combines with J gene TRBJ2-7, with D uncertain. The CDR3 loop spans 12 amino acids. Trimming took 1 base from V and 0 from J, leaving 4 bases between them. The germline gives CDR1 DFQATT, CDR2 SNEGSKA (reference sequence). The CDR3 sequence: CSARGSSYEQYF. CDR3 sequence (DNA): TGCAGTGCTAGAGGGTCCTCCTACGAGCAGTACTTC.

CDR3 region: CASSGSTGRFNTEAFF. CDR3 nucleotide sequence: TGTGCCAGCAGCGGTTCGACAGGGCGTTTTAACACTGAAGCTTTCTTT. This chain uses TRBV9 with TRBJ1-1; 7 bases are a match to TRBD1. The CDR3 sequence is 16 residues long. V shed 3 bases, J shed 2 bases, and the junction held 10 bases outside the gene matches. From germline, CDR1 is SGDLS and CDR2 YYNGEE. Looking up the rest from reference TRBV9 and TRBJ1-1 gives the full variable domain: DSGVTQTPKHLITATGQRVTLRCSPRSGDLSVYWYQQSLDQGLQFLIQYYNGEERAKGNILERFSAQQFPDLHSELNLSSLELGDSALYFCASSGSTGRFNTEAFFGQGTRLTVV.

The chain combines TRBV20-1 with TRBJ1-1; 7 positions agree with TRBD1. The CDR3 is 13 residues long. Germline assignment: CDR1 DFQATT and CDR2 SNEGSKA (reference sequence). The V segment lost 0 bases and the J segment 5 bases; nucleotides outside the gene matches: 3. CDR3 sequence reads: CSAREAGGTEAFF. CDR3 DNA: TGCAGTGCTAGAGAAGCAGGGGGGACTGAAGCTTTCTTT.

The chain carries TRBV28 and TRBJ2-1; weak D call: TRBD1 (6 bases). This CDR3 has 13 amino acids. Germline lookup yields CDR1 MDHEN and CDR2 SYDVKM. V was trimmed by 3 bases and J by 8 bases, leaving 11 bases between them. CDR3 amino acids: CASSFQGTYEQFF. The DNA for the CDR3 is TGTGCCAGCAGTTTTCAGGGGACCTATGAGCAGTTCTTC. Full variable domain (outside the CDR3, taken from reference TRBV28 and TRBJ2-1): DVKVTQSSRYLVKRTGEKVFLECVQDMDHENMFWYRQDPGLGLRLIYFSYDVKMKEKGDIPEGYSVSREKKERFSLILESASTNQTSMYLCASSFQGTYEQFFGPGTRLTVL.

The sample holds a few counts of this clonotype. The chain links TRBV27 to TRBJ1-2; D not certain. This CDR3 region has 14 residues. Germline V gene data show CDR1 as MNHEY and CDR2 as SMNVEV (reference sequence). With 6 bases removed from V and 6 bases from J, the gap between germline ends came to 17 bases. CDR3 nucleotide sequence: TGTGCCAGCAGAAAAGCCCCCTTGATAGATGGCTACACCTTC. Amino acids: CASRKAPLIDGYTF.

The chain is built from TRBV6-5 and TRBJ2-2; D possibly corresponds to TRBD2 (6 bases). V gave up 4 bases and J gave up 9 bases, with 18 bases separating them. The CDR3 runs to 15 residues. Germline loops: CDR1 MNHEY, CDR2 SVGAGI. The CDR3 sequence: CASSSPRLEKRELFF. CDR3 nucleotide sequence: TGTGCCAGCAGTTCCCCAAGACTAGAGAAAAGGGAGCTGTTTTTT.

This clonotype was observed at least ten times. This rearrangement joins TRBV28 to TRBJ1-5; D not certain. The CDR3 covers 12 residues. Trimming stripped 7 bases from V and 3 bases from J, with 7 bases between. Germline V lookup: CDR1 MDHEN, CDR2 SYDVKM. DNA for the CDR3: TGTGCCAGCAAGGGAACCAATCAGCCCCAGCATTTT. Protein product: CASKGTNQPQHF.

As for this clonotype: This sequence may be a read error, since a much larger clone differs from it by one base. This CDR3 reads CASSSRGTYNEQFF. The CDR3 DNA reads as TGTGCCAGCAGTTCCCGGGGGACCTACAATGAGCAGTTCTTC. J is TRBJ2-1 and V is TRBV12-3 or TRBV12-4; TRBD2 might be the D (6 bases). The CDR3 has 14 residues. The V gene lost 4 bases and the J gene lost 2 bases, with 9 bases spanning the gap.

This clonotype was observed a handful of times. The V gene is TRBV20-1, the J gene TRBJ1-2, with TRBD1 matching over 8 bases. The CDR3 length is 12 residues. From germline, CDR1 is DFQATT and CDR2 SNEGSKA (reference sequence). V lost 8 bases, J lost 10 bases, and 12 bases stayed unmatched. This chain's CDR3 is CSMTRGQANYTF. In DNA form, the CDR3 reads TGCAGTATGACTCGGGGACAGGCAAACTACACCTTC.

This clonotype was observed a handful of times. The chain uses TRBV25-1 and TRBJ1-6; D is uncertain. V was shortened by 5 bases and J by 6 bases, with 14 bases between the two germline ends. Looked up from germline, CDR1 is MGHDK and CDR2 is SYGVNS. The CDR3 has 15 residues. In DNA, the CDR3 is TGTGCCAGCAGTCCGTTGGGATCGGGTAATTCACCCCTCCACTTT. It codes for CASSPLGSGNSPLHF.

This clonotype was counted only a few times. This chain connects TRBV7-7 to TRBJ2-3; D might be TRBD2 (6 bases). The CDR3 extends over 14 amino acids. Trimming cost V 8 bases and J 0 bases, with 12 bases left between them. Germline V gives CDR1 SSHAT, CDR2 FNYEAQ (reference sequence). The CDR3 loop is CASPSGTSTDTQYF. CDR3 DNA sequence: TGTGCCAGCCCTTCGGGGACTAGCACAGATACGCAGTATTTT.

This chain joins TRBV27 and TRBJ1-4, with D perhaps TRBD1 (6 bases). CDR1 and CDR2 (germline): MNHEY, SMNVEV (reference sequence). This CDR3 has 15 amino acids. V lost 3 bases and J 8 bases, leaving 16 bases between the germline ends. CDR3 sequence (DNA): TGTGCCAGCAGTTTCTGGCAGGGGCACCCAGAAAAACTGTTTTTT. Protein: CASSFWQGHPEKLFF.

In this sample, this clonotype turned up a few times. The chain couples TRBV30 to TRBJ2-1, with a possible D match to TRBD2 (5 bases). V shed 1 base and J shed 7 bases, with 14 bases lying between them. Germline-derived CDR1 and CDR2 are GTSNPN and SVGIG (reference sequence). The CDR3 consists of 14 residues. DNA for the CDR3: TGTGCCTGGAGTGGCGGCGGGTCTTTGAATGAGCAGTTCTTC. It specifies CAWSGGGSLNEQFF.

J is TRBJ2-7 and V is TRBV18; 12 nucleotides match TRBD2. The CDR3 has 16 residues. The germline V gene has CDR1 KGHSH and CDR2 LQKENI. V lost 5 bases to trimming and J lost 2 bases; unmatched junction nucleotides: 7. The CDR3 here is CASSSQTSGSTYEQYF. Written as DNA, the CDR3 is TGTGCCAGCTCATCTCAGACTAGCGGGAGCACCTACGAGCAGTACTTC.